This TCR beta chain was recorded in a study of technical replicates of blood from a handful of donors. The germline V gene encodes CDR1 SNHLY and CDR2 FYNNEI. Trimming pared 3 bases from V and 6 bases from J, leaving 12 bases between. The CDR3 has 14 amino acids. Assay used: immunoSEQ multiplex PCR; TCRdb lists only in-frame clones, some missing. This repertoire shows 30,000 to 40,000 clones, around nine tenths found once; its top ten account for around 3.9%. The V gene is TRBV2, the J gene TRBJ2-1; unclear D gene. This TCR came from a human donor in good health. Some clones in this sample may be carry-over from other donors' samples. Sequencing was carried out using PBMCs. The chain's CDR3 is CASSEGYSTNEQFF. The CDR3 DNA follows: TGTGCCAGCAGTGAGGGCTACAGCACCAATGAGCAGTTCTTC.